This entry concerns a single T cell receptor (beta chain). The sample is drawn from a study of CD8 T cells in Susac syndrome. Negative isolation was applied to CD8+ and CD4+ T cells, and FACS enrichment was applied to TEMRA cells. After extraction with the RNeasy kit, roughly 0.5 to 1 ug of the RNA was reverse transcribed using random hexamers. TCRdb re-called the immunoSEQ multiplex PCR reads through MiXCR, storing one row per CDR3 protein. The sample holds 100,000 to 150,000 distinct CDR3 sequences, about 94% seen once. Unmatched junction bases numbered 5, after V lost 6 bases and J lost 3 bases. CDR3 length equals 13 residues. Germline CDR1 and CDR2: SQVTM and ANQGSEA.

The V gene is TRBV29-1, the J gene TRBJ1-2; 9 bases agree with TRBD1. The origin of this receptor is a human donor with Susac syndrome. The source material was CD8+ T cells from PBMCs. CDR3 DNA sequence: TGCAGCGTCCCCGGGACAGGGCACTATGGCTACACCTTC. This sequence encodes CSVPGTGHYGYTF. The complete variable domain, with remaining parts taken from reference TRBV29-1 and TRBJ1-2, reads SAVISQKPSRDICQRGTSLTIQCQVDSQVTMMFWYRQQPGQSLTLIATANQGSEATYESGFVIDKFPISRPNLTFSTLTVSNMSPEDSSIYLCSVPGTGHYGYTFGSGTRLTVV.